Presented here are 9 T cell receptor beta chains from one specimen sequenced in a study of shared clonotypes between healthy human individuals. Sequenced by immunoSEQ multiplex PCR; TCRdb stores in-frame clones only, minus some. The sample contains 2 million to 2.5 million clones, approximately 96% of which appear only once. The sample consisted of naive CD4+ T cells sorted from blood. Subset given: CD45RA+ positively selected. These receptors originate from a man between 18 and 29 years old in good health.

The CDR3 here is CASRDSSTGELFF. CDR3 nucleotides: TGTGCCAGCAGGGACAGCTCCACCGGGGAGCTGTTTTTT. The chain joins TRBV2 to TRBJ2-2; weak D call: TRBD1 (6 bases). CDR3 length: 13 residues. CDR1 and CDR2 (germline): SNHLY, FYNNEI. Trimming removed 6 bases at V and 4 bases at J, with 9 bases between. The full variable domain, in which reference TRBV2 and TRBJ2-2 provide the parts outside the CDR3, is EPEVTQTPSHQVTQMGQEVILRCVPISNHLYFYWYRQILGQKVEFLVSFYNNEISEKSEIFDDQFSVERPDGSNFTLKIRSTKLEDSAMYFCASRDSSTGELFFGEGSRLTVL.

The rearrangement uses TRBV6-6 and TRBJ2-5; tentative D call: TRBD2 (6 bases). Per the germline V gene, CDR1 is MNHNY and CDR2 is SVGAGI (reference sequence). With 7 bases removed from V and 5 bases from J, the gap between germline ends came to 14 bases. This CDR3 is built from 13 residues. The CDR3 here is CASTSPGAETQYF. The CDR3 DNA is TGTGCCAGCACCTCCCCGGGAGCGGAGACCCAGTACTTC.

The chain recombines TRBV5-6 with TRBJ2-2; D is uncertain. V shed 2 bases and J shed 4 bases, with 3 bases lying between them. Germline assignment: CDR1 SGHDT and CDR2 YYEEEE. CDR3 size: 12 residues. The CDR3 is CASSFSTGELFF. The DNA for the CDR3 is TGTGCCAGCAGCTTCAGCACCGGGGAGCTGTTTTTT.

The V call is TRBV28, the J call TRBJ2-7, with 7 bases that match TRBD1. The V and J ends lost 3 bases and 1 base, in that order; junction bases with no gene match: 3. The CDR3 is made up of 14 amino acids. In germline, CDR1 is MDHEN, CDR2 SYDVKM. CDR3 in amino acids: CASSLVGQSYEQYF. The CDR3 coding sequence is TGTGCCAGCAGTTTGGTGGGACAGTCCTACGAGCAGTACTTC.

This clone showed up just a few times. The rearrangement joins TRBV7-8 to TRBJ1-6; D is perhaps TRBD1 (5 bases). Germline lookup yields CDR1 SGHVS and CDR2 FQNEAQ. The V and J ends lost 4 bases and 7 bases respectively, with 11 bases between them. This CDR3 has 14 amino acids. The DNA of the CDR3 is TGTGCCAGCAGCTCCCGGGGGGGAAATTCACCCCTCCACTTT. It specifies CASSSRGGNSPLHF.

The rearrangement uses TRBV6-6 and TRBJ2-3, with D perhaps TRBD2 (5 bases). Looked up from germline, CDR1 is MNHNY and CDR2 is SVGAGI (reference sequence). The V end lost 2 bases, the J end lost 6 bases, and 15 bases lay between the germline ends. This CDR3 has 15 residues. The CDR3 nucleotides read TGTGCCAGCAGTTACCTTCCTGGGGTAGCGGATACGCAGTATTTT. This encodes CASSYLPGVADTQYF.

This chain uses TRBV30 with TRBJ1-2; no clear D. From germline, CDR1 is GTSNPN and CDR2 SVGIG (reference sequence). The length of the CDR3 is 16 residues. V gave up 2 bases and J gave up 1 base, with 17 bases separating them. Here the CDR3 reads CAWSLSGGQYNYGYTF. CDR3 nucleotide sequence: TGTGCCTGGAGTCTCAGTGGCGGGCAATATAACTATGGCTACACCTTC.

This clone was observed once. The chain combines TRBV10-3 with TRBJ2-3; 13 bases line up with TRBD2. The CDR3 loop spans 17 amino acids. Germline CDR1 is ENHRY and CDR2 is SYGVKD. V lost 0 bases to trimming and J lost 6 bases; unmatched junction nucleotides: 6. DNA of the CDR3: TGTGCCATCAGTGAGTCGAGGACTAGCGGGAGTTGGGATACGCAGTATTTT. Protein product: CAISESRTSGSWDTQYF.

This clone was seen once. This rearrangement joins TRBV9 to TRBJ2-4; no firm D call. CDR3 size: 16 residues. With 4 bases removed from V and 0 bases from J, the gap between germline ends came to 14 bases. Germline assignment: CDR1 SGDLS and CDR2 YYNGEE. The CDR3 here is CASSPPLSQAKNIQYF. In DNA, the CDR3 is TGTGCCAGCAGCCCGCCGCTGTCCCAAGCCAAAAACATTCAGTACTTC.